This T cell receptor beta chain is from a study of T-cell memory formation after mild COVID-19. Study context: For the most part, TCR clusters were specific to one donor. Study-level findings and limits: CD4+ clones that contracted lay mainly in CM and EM; CD8+ ones lay in EMRA. Contracting clones from day 15 to 85 had balanced CD4/CD8; later expanders favoured CD4+.

The CDR3 is 16 amino acids. The J segment lost 4 bases and the V segment lost 2 bases, leaving 7 bases of the junction unmatched. Germline V lookup: CDR1 SNHLY, CDR2 FYNNEI. Worth noting for this clonotype: Its target is unknown.

Constant-segment primers were used for 5'RACE, and the resulting TCR alpha and TCR beta cDNA libraries carried sample barcodes and UMIs. TCRdb passed the 5' RACE reads through MiXCR, listing each CDR3 protein once. The data show roughly 200,000 distinct CDR3 sequences, with 15% to 20% seen just once and 2% to 2.5% held by the top ten. The receptor was derived from an adult woman who had mild COVID-19 (a few samples of this study predate the infection). Cell type and time point are not known. The V and J genes are TRBV2 and TRBJ2-5; TRBD1 agrees at 10 bases. Material: PBMCs or a T cell subset sorted from them (not recorded which). The CDR3 DNA sequence: TGTGCCAGCAGTGAATTACCGGGACAGGGGAGAGAGACCCAGTACTTC. Residues: CASSELPGQGRETQYF. Variable domain in full (rest from reference TRBV2 and TRBJ2-5): EPEVTQTPSHQVTQMGQEVILRCVPISNHLYFYWYRQILGQKVEFLVSFYNNEISEKSEIFDDQFSVERPDGSNFTLKIRSTKLEDSAMYFCASSELPGQGRETQYFGPGTRLLVL.